Listed here are 28 T cell receptor beta chains from one sample, sequenced in a study of T cell repertoires in cytomegalovirus infection. Antigens for these TCRs are unknown. TCRdb used MiXCR to reprocess the reads, holding one entry per CDR3 protein. The sample includes around 120,000 distinct CDR3 sequences, more than 20% of them seen just once. Sequenced material: PBMCs, sequenced either directly or after in vitro stimulation (not recorded which). These receptor sequences come from a human donor in good health (CMV status not recorded). Some clones in this sample may be carry-over from other donors' samples.

This clonotype was seen repeatedly, ten times or more. The chain combines TRBV7-2 with TRBJ1-2; D might be TRBD1 (5 bases). CDR1 and CDR2 from the germline V gene are SGHTA and FQGNSA. This CDR3 contains 16 residues. V lost 5 bases to trimming and J lost 2 bases, with 18 bases between them. The CDR3 loop reads CASSRGPGRVNYGYTF. Here the CDR3 DNA reads TGTGCCAGCAGCCGAGGTCCTGGCAGGGTCAACTATGGCTACACCTTC.

At least ten counts were recorded for this clonotype. The chain is built from TRBV12-3 or TRBV12-4 and TRBJ1-5; perhaps TRBD1 as D (5 bases). The CDR3 spans 13 residues. Trimming removed 6 bases at V and 3 bases at J, with 9 bases between. The CDR3 nucleotides are TGTGCCAGCAGCCCCAGGGCCAATCAGCCCCAGCATTTT. Protein sequence: CASSPRANQPQHF.

This clonotype was counted only a few times. The V gene is TRBV19, the J gene TRBJ2-3, with D hard to call. CDR1 LNHDA and CDR2 SQIVND come from the germline V gene (reference sequence). V shed 2 bases and J shed 5 bases, with 14 bases lying between them. This CDR3 is built from 15 residues. The CDR3 DNA reads TGTGCCAGTAGTATAATGGCTGGCCTTCGAGATACGCAGTATTTT. It yields the protein CASSIMAGLRDTQYF.

This clonotype has just a few counts. V usage is TRBV6-6 and J usage is TRBJ2-1; 11 bases agree with TRBD2. The V gene's germline CDR1 is MNHNY and CDR2 SVGAGI (reference sequence). The CDR3 covers 20 residues. V was clipped by 2 bases and J by 0 bases; unmatched bases: 12. The CDR3 protein is CASSYTASGRKKSSYNEQFF. Here the CDR3 DNA reads TGTGCCAGCAGTTACACGGCTAGCGGGAGGAAAAAAAGCTCCTACAATGAGCAGTTCTTC.

This clonotype occurred once. The chain carries TRBV3-1 and TRBJ2-4, with 13 bases lining up with TRBD2. The germline gives CDR1 LGHDT, CDR2 YNNKEL (reference sequence). V shed 1 base and J 5 bases; nucleotides not matched to a gene: 5. CDR3 length: 17 amino acids. The CDR3 DNA follows: TGTGCCAGCAGCCAAGGGACTAGCGGGAGAGTCGAAAACATTCAGTACTTC. This encodes CASSQGTSGRVENIQYF.

This clonotype was found a few times. The V call is TRBV28, the J call TRBJ1-4, with 7 bases identical to TRBD1. The CDR3 consists of 11 residues. V lost 5 bases to trimming and J lost 12 bases; unmatched junction nucleotides: 3. Germline CDR1 MDHEN, CDR2 SYDVKM. CDR3 sequence reads: CASSPDRELFF. CDR3 DNA: TGTGCCAGCAGTCCTGACAGGGAACTGTTTTTT.

This clonotype was seen more than once but under ten times. The chain is built from TRBV5-4 and TRBJ1-2; D uncertain. The CDR3 is 15 amino acids. Germline V lookup: CDR1 SGHNT, CDR2 YYREEE (reference sequence). V was clipped by 1 base and J by 7 bases, with 17 bases between them. Here the CDR3 reads CASSLKGPFSGGYTF. CDR3 bases: TGTGCCAGCAGCTTGAAGGGCCCCTTTTCGGGTGGCTACACCTTC.

The J gene is TRBJ2-2, the V gene TRBV7-9, with D tentatively TRBD2 (5 bases). Per the germline V gene, CDR1 is SEHNR and CDR2 is FQNEAQ (reference sequence). The V end lost 4 bases, the J end lost 2 bases, and 11 bases lay between the germline ends. The CDR3 runs 15 residues. Here the CDR3 reads CASSSRAGNTGELFF. The CDR3 DNA follows: TGTGCCAGCAGCTCGAGGGCAGGAAACACCGGGGAGCTGTTTTTT.

V usage is TRBV12-3 or TRBV12-4 and J usage is TRBJ2-5, with TRBD2 matching 11 bases. The V segment lost 9 bases and the J segment 7 bases; nucleotides outside the gene matches: 7. The CDR3 consists of 13 residues. In DNA, the CDR3 is TGTGCCAGTACTAGCGGGAGAAGTGGGACCCAGTACTTC. As protein: CASTSGRSGTQYF.

This clonotype was observed a few times. At one end, the junction sequence differs from germline, possibly due to a read error. The chain carries TRBV7-6 and TRBJ1-1, with 11 bases identical to TRBD1. This CDR3 region has 16 residues. Germline values: CDR1 SGHVS, CDR2 FNYEAQ. Here the CDR3 DNA reads TGTGCCAGCAGCGGCGGAAGGACAGGGGGCGGCACTGAAGCTCTCTTT. As protein: CASSGGRTGGGTEALF.

Remarks on this clonotype: Mismatch with germline at one junction end may stem from a read error. V is TRBV6-5 and J is TRBJ2-5, with D unresolved. Germline V gene lookup returns CDR1 MNHEY and CDR2 SVGAGI. The CDR3 spans 10 residues. CDR3 sequence: CASGKETQYF. CDR3 DNA: TGTGCCAGCGGTAAAGAAACCCAGTACTTC.

The chain recombines TRBV6-1 with TRBJ2-2, with 12 bases matching TRBD2. Germline lookup yields CDR1 MNHNS and CDR2 SASEGT. V trimming: 7 bases; J trimming: 3 bases; junction bases outside the gene matches: 6. The CDR3 runs to 16 residues. CDR3 protein: CASILGTSGHTGELFF. In DNA, the CDR3 is TGTGCCAGCATCCTAGGGACTAGCGGGCACACCGGGGAGCTGTTTTTT.

The chain carries TRBV24-1 and TRBJ2-1; TRBD2 matches 10 bases. V gave up 6 bases and J gave up 4 bases; unmatched junction bases: 2. Germline V gives CDR1 KGHDR, CDR2 SFDVKD. The CDR3 covers 14 residues. CDR3 bases: TGTGCCACCAGTCTAGCGGGGGCTTACAATGAGCAGTTCTTC. Translating it yields CATSLAGAYNEQFF.

This clonotype was seen a handful of times. The rearrangement uses TRBV27 and TRBJ2-3, with a weak D call TRBD2 (5 bases). With 3 bases removed from V and 6 bases from J, the gap between germline ends came to 13 bases. The germline V gene encodes CDR1 MNHEY and CDR2 SMNVEV (reference sequence). This CDR3 is built from 14 residues. The CDR3 region has the DNA TGTGCCAGCAGTTTTTACACTCAGCGGGATACGCAGTATTTT. Translation: CASSFYTQRDTQYF.

This clonotype has at least ten counts. The chain links TRBV7-2 to TRBJ2-7; D is unresolved. The germline CDR1 and CDR2 sequences are SGHTA and FQGNSA. Trimming removed 1 base at V and 3 bases at J, with 10 bases between. The CDR3 has 14 amino acids. The CDR3 bases are TGTGCCAGCAGCTTAGTGGCAGGAGACTACGAGCAGTACTTC. Translation gives CASSLVAGDYEQYF.

V gene TRBV7-6 combines with J gene TRBJ2-5; D not certain. The CDR3 totals 13 residues. CDR1 is SGHVS and CDR2 is FNYEAQ in the germline V gene. V lost 5 bases, J lost 7 bases, and 14 bases lay in between. In nucleotides, the CDR3 is TGTGCCAGCAGCCCACATGCCGAGGCGACCCAGTACTTC. This encodes CASSPHAEATQYF.

J is TRBJ2-3 and V is TRBV27, with 7 positions matching TRBD2. V lost 6 bases to trimming and J lost 6 bases; unmatched junction nucleotides: 6. The V gene's germline CDR1 is MNHEY and CDR2 SMNVEV (reference sequence). This CDR3 comprises 13 residues. The CDR3: CASSPWGGDTQYF. The DNA of the CDR3 is TGTGCCAGCAGCCCCTGGGGGGGTGATACGCAGTATTTT.

This sequence joins TRBV5-6 and TRBJ2-1; D gene ambiguous. The V gene's germline CDR1 is SGHDT and CDR2 YYEEEE. This CDR3 is 15 amino acids long. The germline V and J ends were trimmed by 4 bases and 1 base, with 12 bases remaining between them. The CDR3 spells CASSIAWASYNEQFF. Here the CDR3 DNA reads TGTGCCAGCAGCATCGCATGGGCGTCCTACAATGAGCAGTTCTTC.

This clonotype has just a few counts. The V and J genes are TRBV5-4 and TRBJ2-1; 9 nucleotides align to TRBD2. CDR1 and CDR2 from the germline V gene are SGHNT and YYREEE (reference sequence). The CDR3 runs to 16 residues. V trimming: 4 bases; J trimming: 5 bases; junction bases outside the gene matches: 10. The chain's CDR3 is CASSPGGTSHDNEQFF. CDR3 nucleotides: TGTGCCAGCAGCCCAGGCGGGACTAGCCATGACAATGAGCAGTTCTTC.

This clonotype was picked up many times. The chain links TRBV7-2 to TRBJ2-3; 11 nucleotides align to TRBD2. This CDR3 is built from 15 residues. Germline V lookup: CDR1 SGHTA, CDR2 FQGNSA. After removal of 5 bases from V and 6 bases from J, the junction contained 7 bases not matched to a gene. The CDR3 loop reads CASSLTSGRGDTQYF. Here the CDR3 DNA reads TGTGCCAGCAGCCTCACTAGCGGGAGAGGCGATACGCAGTATTTT.

The V call is TRBV7-9, the J call TRBJ1-2, with 7 bases lining up with TRBD1. CDR1 SEHNR and CDR2 FQNEAQ come from the germline V gene (reference sequence). J was trimmed by 7 bases and V by 3 bases; bases with no gene match: 11. CDR3 size: 15 residues. The CDR3 is CASSFGTRQGGGYTF. Written as DNA, the CDR3 is TGTGCCAGCAGCTTCGGCACAAGACAGGGCGGTGGCTACACCTTC.

The sample holds many counts of this clonotype. The chain couples TRBV7-2 to TRBJ2-3, with D perhaps TRBD2 (6 bases). The germline gives CDR1 SGHTA, CDR2 FQGNSA. This CDR3 is built from 13 residues. Trimming pared 6 bases from V and 2 bases from J, leaving 9 bases between. CDR3 residues: CASSRRATDTQYF. CDR3 nucleotides: TGTGCCAGCAGTCGGAGGGCCACAGATACGCAGTATTTT.

CDR3 residues: CASSPGPRTNTEAFF. CDR3 DNA: TGTGCCAGTAGTCCGGGACCGAGGACGAACACTGAAGCTTTCTTT. The chain has TRBV19 and TRBJ1-1; maybe TRBD1 (5 bases). The CDR3 totals 15 residues. The germline V gene has CDR1 LNHDA and CDR2 SQIVND (reference sequence). V was clipped by 5 bases and J by 1 base, with 14 bases between them.

This clonotype was observed many times. CDR3 sequence (DNA): TGTGCCAGCAGTGAAGGACTAGCGTACAGCTCCTACGAGCAGTACGTC. It specifies CASSEGLAYSSYEQYV. This chain joins TRBV2 and TRBJ2-7; 8 bases fit TRBD2. Germline assignment: CDR1 SNHLY and CDR2 FYNNEI. J was trimmed by 0 bases and V by 1 base; bases with no gene match: 5. The CDR3 has 16 residues.

This rearrangement joins TRBV5-5 to TRBJ2-3; 7 positions match TRBD1. Germline V lookup: CDR1 SGHKS, CDR2 YYEKEE (reference sequence). J was trimmed by 3 bases and V by 3 bases; bases with no gene match: 10. The CDR3 loop spans 16 amino acids. The CDR3 protein is CASSYVSTGLTDTQYF. DNA for the CDR3: TGTGCCAGCAGCTATGTGTCGACAGGGCTTACAGATACGCAGTATTTT.

This clonotype has just a few counts. The DNA of the CDR3 is TGTGCCAGCAGCCAAGACTGGACAGGGGATTTTAACTATGGCTACACCTTC. This codes for CASSQDWTGDFNYGYTF. This chain joins TRBV14 and TRBJ1-2; 9 bases are a match to TRBD1. The CDR3 length is 17 residues. Germline V gives CDR1 SGHDN, CDR2 FVKESK. Trimming took 0 bases from V and 1 from J; bases not matched to a gene: 6.

In this sample, this clonotype turned up a few times. This chain uses TRBV24-1 with TRBJ2-7; D might be TRBD2 (6 bases). This CDR3 spans 12 amino acids. CDR1 is KGHDR and CDR2 is SFDVKD in the germline V gene. V lost 4 bases to trimming and J lost 6 bases, with 9 bases between them. The CDR3 region is CATSDGLSEQYF. As DNA, the CDR3 is TGTGCCACCAGTGACGGACTATCCGAGCAGTACTTC.

The CDR3 nucleotides read TGCGCCAGCAGCCCTGGAACAGACCCCAGCACAGATACGCAGTATTTT. It specifies CASSPGTDPSTDTQYF. The chain is built from TRBV4-1 and TRBJ2-3; D gene unclear. V dropped 4 bases and J dropped 0 bases, with 14 bases sitting between them. The CDR3 covers 16 residues. In germline, CDR1 is MGHRA, CDR2 YSYEKL.